The present T cell receptor beta chain was sequenced within a study of blood T cells in healthy people across ages. Through a sample-barcoded 5' primer and a J-beta primer mix, a second PCR was run for roughly 7 to 11 cycles. TCRdb re-called the 5' RACE reads through MiXCR, storing one row per CDR3 protein. This sample has hundreds of thousands of distinct CDR3 sequences, with around a quarter found just once. This clonotype was counted between two and nine times. The CDR3 contains 14 residues. The germline V gene has CDR1 KGHSH and CDR2 LQKENI. The V segment lost 4 bases and the J segment 8 bases; nucleotides outside the gene matches: 7. This sample also belongs to another study, concerning T cells of mothers and their children. As that study records: The cDNA synthesis received all extracted RNA, at around 1.6 ug per 15 ul. Over 8 million TCR beta CDR3 reads were obtained from each mother, and several million from each child.

The genes are TRBV18 and TRBJ2-1; 8 bases are a match to TRBD1. The sequence was obtained from a boy between 10 and 17 years old in good health. The sample taken for sequencing was blood. The CDR3 loop reads CASSLGQGKDEQFF. Written as DNA, the CDR3 is TGTGCCAGCTCACTTGGACAGGGTAAGGATGAGCAGTTCTTC.